This T cell receptor (beta chain) was observed in a study of shared clonotypes between healthy human individuals. Naive CD8 cells lacked CD45RO and underwent positive selection for CCR7, leaving out terminally differentiated effector memory CD45RA+ cells. As concerns this clone: Its specificity is not known.

The CDR3 has 14 residues. CDR1 is SNHLY and CDR2 is FYNNEI in the germline V gene. The ends lost 9 bases at V and 0 bases at J; junction bases unmatched: 7. Method: immunoSEQ multiplex PCR; TCRdb's copy keeps in-frame clones and lacks some. In the table there are hundreds of thousands of clones, 85% to 95% of which are singletons. Findings and caveats of the study: The study found lower generation probabilities in non-shared clonotypes than in those shared by all four donors.

J is TRBJ1-2 and V is TRBV2; 7 bases align to TRBD1. What was sequenced was naive CD8+ T cells sorted from blood. The TCR sequence derives from a woman in her thirties in good health. DNA of the CDR3: TGTGCCAGGACCTCACAGGGGACTAACTATGGCTACACCTTC. This gives the protein CARTSQGTNYGYTF.